This entry lists 29 T cell receptor beta chains sequenced from one sample in a study of blood T cell repertoires in COVID-19. Here immunoSEQ multiplex PCR was the method, and the copy in TCRdb shows in-frame clones only, minus some. Of about 150,000 clones in the sample, approximately 79% were seen once. Sequencing was performed on PBMCs or T cells enriched from blood (not recorded which). The source is a man in his fifties or sixties who had recovered from COVID-19.

The rearrangement uses TRBV12-5 and TRBJ1-1; weak D call: TRBD1 (6 bases). V shed 4 bases and J shed 0 bases, with 24 bases lying between them. Germline-derived CDR1 and CDR2 are LGHNT and FRNRAP. The CDR3 is made up of 19 amino acids. The CDR3: CASGWTGTRALGMNTEAFF. Written as DNA, the CDR3 is TGTGCTAGTGGTTGGACCGGGACAAGGGCCTTGGGGATGAACACTGAAGCTTTCTTT.

This clone was counted a few times. The V call is TRBV6-5, the J call TRBJ2-7; the match to TRBD2 covers 11 bases. Trimming cost V 6 bases and J 4 bases; bases outside gene matches: 8. The CDR3 is 15 residues long. Germline lookup yields CDR1 MNHEY and CDR2 SVGAGI. The CDR3 nucleotides read TGTGCCAGCAGACCCTCACTAGCGGGGGCGTACGAGCAGTACTTC. This codes for CASRPSLAGAYEQYF.

This chain links TRBV7-2 with TRBJ2-1; TRBD2 aligns across 9 bases. Losses at the gene ends were 2 bases for V and 3 bases for J; bases not matched to a gene: 2. CDR1 is SGHTA, CDR2 FQGNSA, per germline. The CDR3 is 15 amino acids. CDR3 loop: CASSLPAGGYNEQFF. The CDR3 region has the DNA TGTGCCAGCAGCTTACCAGCGGGGGGCTACAATGAGCAGTTCTTC.

The chain joins TRBV7-8 to TRBJ1-6; no clear D. Between the trimmed V and J ends, which lost 5 bases and 7 bases, there was a span of 21 bases. Looked up from germline, CDR1 is SGHVS and CDR2 is FQNEAQ. This CDR3 region has 17 residues. Here the CDR3 reads CASSPTEGGFWNSPLHF. CDR3 in DNA: TGTGCCAGCAGCCCTACGGAGGGTGGGTTTTGGAATTCACCCCTCCACTTT.

The chain has TRBV6-2 or TRBV6-3 and TRBJ2-1; weak D call: TRBD1 (6 bases). The V gene lost 0 bases and the J gene lost 2 bases, with 14 bases spanning the gap. The germline V gene has CDR1 MNHEY and CDR2 SVGEGT. CDR3 size: 17 residues. The CDR3 loop is CASSYSNGQQPYNEQFF. The CDR3 bases are TGTGCCAGCAGTTACTCGAACGGACAGCAGCCCTACAATGAGCAGTTCTTC.

This clone appeared a few times. The V gene is TRBV19, the J gene TRBJ1-5; possible D gene TRBD1, 5 bases. Germline assignment: CDR1 LNHDA and CDR2 SQIVND (reference sequence). The CDR3 covers 14 residues. Trimming stripped 1 base from V and 6 bases from J, with 10 bases between. Here the CDR3 DNA reads TGTGCCAGTAGTATAGGGGCCGGGGGTCAGCCCCAGCATTTT. It translates to CASSIGAGGQPQHF.

V gene TRBV3-1 (or the pseudogene TRBV3-2) combines with J gene TRBJ1-6; D remains ambiguous. V was trimmed by 3 bases and J by 6 bases, leaving 6 bases between them. Germline lookup yields CDR1 LGHDT and CDR2 YNNKEL (reference sequence). The CDR3 sequence is 13 residues long. This CDR3 is CASSQGRNSPLHF. The DNA of the CDR3 is TGTGCCAGCAGCCAGGGCCGTAATTCACCCCTCCACTTT.

The rearrangement links TRBV3-1 (or the pseudogene TRBV3-2) to TRBJ2-7; the match to TRBD1 covers 7 bases. The CDR3 consists of 15 residues. Germline V lookup: CDR1 LGHDT, CDR2 YNNKEL (reference sequence). Losses at the gene ends were 0 bases for V and 6 bases for J; bases not matched to a gene: 8. Here the CDR3 DNA reads TGTGCCAGCAGCCAAGATAGGACAGGACGAGGCGAGCAGTACTTC. This translates into CASSQDRTGRGEQYF.

The chain carries TRBV11-3 and TRBJ1-4; the D gene is possibly TRBD1 (5 bases). CDR3 length equals 15 residues. The V and J ends lost 5 bases and 8 bases respectively, with 18 bases between them. Germline CDR1 reads SGHNT; CDR2 reads YENEEA. This chain's CDR3 is CASSPLRGGREKLFF. The CDR3 DNA reads as TGTGCCAGCAGCCCACTGCGCGGGGGAAGGGAAAAACTGTTTTTT. The full variable domain, its missing parts supplied by reference TRBV11-3 and TRBJ1-4, is EAGVVQSPRYKIIEKKQPVAFWCNPISGHNTLYWYLQNLGQGPELLIRYENEEAVDDSQLPKDRFSAERLKGVDSTLKIQPAELGDSAVYLCASSPLRGGREKLFFGSGTQLSVL.

The chain joins TRBV7-9 to TRBJ2-3; TRBD2 aligns across 7 bases. CDR1 is SEHNR and CDR2 is FQNEAQ in the germline V gene (reference sequence). CDR3 length: 16 amino acids. Trimming took 3 bases from V and 0 from J; bases not matched to a gene: 6. The CDR3 region is CASSFFERGSTDTQYF. In nucleotides, the CDR3 is TGTGCCAGCAGCTTTTTTGAGCGGGGAAGCACAGATACGCAGTATTTT.

V gene TRBV10-3 combines with J gene TRBJ2-1; tentatively, D is TRBD1 (6 bases). The CDR3 consists of 17 residues. Germline-derived CDR1 and CDR2 are ENHRY and SYGVKD. V lost 4 bases and J lost 8, with 24 bases in between. The CDR3 is CAISVGQKNRAVYEQFF. The CDR3 DNA reads as TGTGCCATCAGTGTAGGTCAGAAAAACAGGGCGGTTTATGAGCAGTTCTTC.

This clone was found a few times. The chain couples TRBV5-1 to TRBJ2-5; a weak D match, TRBD2 (7 bases). Germline assignment: CDR1 SGHRS and CDR2 YFSETQ. This CDR3 is 15 amino acids long. V was pared by 0 bases and J by 5 bases, with 14 bases between. CDR3 in DNA: TGCGCCAGCAGCTTGGTCGGGGGGCAGCGGGAGACCCAGTACTTC. Encoded protein: CASSLVGGQRETQYF. Full variable domain (missing parts from reference TRBV5-1 and TRBJ2-5): KAGVTQTPRYLIKTRGQQVTLSCSPISGHRSVSWYQQTPGQGLQFLFEYFSETQRNKGNFPGRFSGRQFSNSRSEMNVSTLELGDSALYLCASSLVGGQRETQYFGPGTRLLVL.

The rearrangement links TRBV18 to TRBJ2-3; D perhaps matches TRBD1 (5 bases). The CDR3 loop spans 16 amino acids. V was trimmed by 2 bases and J by 0 bases, leaving 12 bases between them. From germline, CDR1 is KGHSH and CDR2 LQKENI. The CDR3 loop reads CASSPRATASTDTQYF. CDR3 bases: TGTGCCAGCTCACCAAGGGCGACAGCTAGCACAGATACGCAGTATTTT. The full variable domain, in which reference TRBV18 and TRBJ2-3 provide the parts outside the CDR3, is NAGVMQNPRHLVRRRGQEARLRCSPMKGHSHVYWYRQLPEEGLKFMVYLQKENIIDESGMPKERFSAEFPKEGPSILRIQQVVRGDSAAYFCASSPRATASTDTQYFGPGTRLTVL.

This clone appeared once. The chain has TRBV11-3 and TRBJ1-1, with 7 bases identical to TRBD1. The J segment lost 1 base and the V segment lost 3 bases, leaving 5 bases of the junction unmatched. Per the germline V gene, CDR1 is SGHNT and CDR2 is YENEEA. The CDR3 has 15 amino acids. The chain's CDR3 is CASSLTGMGNTEAFF. The CDR3 bases are TGTGCCAGCAGCTTGACAGGGATGGGGAACACTGAAGCTTTCTTT. Filled out from reference TRBV11-3 and TRBJ1-1, the complete variable domain reads EAGVVQSPRYKIIEKKQPVAFWCNPISGHNTLYWYLQNLGQGPELLIRYENEEAVDDSQLPKDRFSAERLKGVDSTLKIQPAELGDSAVYLCASSLTGMGNTEAFFGQGTRLTVV.

This clone occurred a few times. The chain employs TRBV11-2 and TRBJ2-1; 12 nucleotides agree with TRBD2. V trimming: 6 bases; J trimming: 6 bases; junction bases outside the gene matches: 12. Germline V gene sequence: CDR1 SGHAT, CDR2 FQNNGV. This CDR3 contains 17 residues. The CDR3 spells CASRSPRTSGDPNEQFF. The CDR3, as DNA: TGTGCCAGCAGATCCCCCCGGACTAGCGGGGACCCCAATGAGCAGTTCTTC.

This chain joins TRBV19 and TRBJ2-7; 9 bases map to TRBD1. Germline V gene sequence: CDR1 LNHDA, CDR2 SQIVND (reference sequence). This CDR3 contains 12 residues. V lost 10 bases and J lost 4; bases outside the gene matches: 5. The CDR3 nucleotides read TGTGCCACTCGGGACAGGGTGTACGAGCAGTACTTC. Protein sequence: CATRDRVYEQYF.

The J gene is TRBJ2-5, the V gene TRBV28; TRBD1 matches 9 bases. Trimming removed 5 bases from V and 4 bases from J; junction bases left unmatched: 5. CDR3 length: 14 amino acids. The germline V gene has CDR1 MDHEN and CDR2 SYDVKM. The CDR3 bases are TGTGCCAGCAGTAGAGCGGGACAGGGAGAGACCCAGTACTTC. This encodes CASSRAGQGETQYF.

V usage is TRBV2 and J usage is TRBJ1-2; possible D gene TRBD1, 6 bases. Deletions cut 2 bases from V and 8 bases from J, with 21 bases between. The CDR3 is 16 amino acids. Germline-derived CDR1 and CDR2 are SNHLY and FYNNEI. Written as DNA, the CDR3 is TGTGCCAGCAGTGAACCGGAGAACAGGGTCCTGCGAGGCTACACCTTC. Encoded protein: CASSEPENRVLRGYTF.

This chain uses TRBV10-3 with TRBJ2-7, with D uncertain. Between the trimmed V and J ends, which lost 0 bases and 1 base, there was a span of 10 bases. The CDR3 length is 15 residues. Germline CDR1 is ENHRY and CDR2 is SYGVKD. CDR3 bases: TGTGCCATCAGTGAGTCTACGAGTGATTCCTACGAGCAGTACTTC. As protein: CAISESTSDSYEQYF.

This clone has a handful of counts. The chain is built from TRBV6-5 and TRBJ1-6; D unresolved. The CDR3 spans 15 residues. In germline, CDR1 is MNHEY, CDR2 SVGAGI. The V gene lost 2 bases and the J gene lost 7 bases, with 12 bases spanning the gap. Written as DNA, the CDR3 is TGTGCCAGCAGTTACGAGCCGGGTCGAAATTCACCCCTCCACTTT. Protein: CASSYEPGRNSPLHF.

This clone was seen a single time. This sequence joins TRBV25-1 and TRBJ1-2; maybe TRBD1 (5 bases). There are 13 residues in the CDR3. With 6 bases removed from V and 2 bases from J, the gap between germline ends came to 10 bases. Germline V gives CDR1 MGHDK, CDR2 SYGVNS. The chain's CDR3 is CASSMTENYGYTF. For the CDR3, the DNA is TGTGCCAGCAGCATGACAGAAAACTATGGCTACACCTTC.

This clone occurred a few times. The chain is built from TRBV14 and TRBJ2-1, with no clear D. This CDR3 spans 14 amino acids. Germline-derived CDR1 and CDR2 are SGHDN and FVKESK. Trimming pared 0 bases from V and 7 bases from J, leaving 10 bases between. CDR3 DNA: TGTGCCAGCAGCCAAGATCGCCTATTGAATGAGCAGTTCTTC. Its protein product is CASSQDRLLNEQFF. The variable domain in full, completed from reference TRBV14 and TRBJ2-1, reads EAGVTQFPSHSVIEKGQTVTLRCDPISGHDNLYWYRRVMGKEIKFLLHFVKESKQDESGMPNNRFLAERTGGTYSTLKVQPAELEDSGVYFCASSQDRLLNEQFFGPGTRLTVL.

V usage is TRBV27 and J usage is TRBJ2-7; possible D gene TRBD1, 6 bases. This CDR3 contains 16 residues. Germline CDR1 is MNHEY and CDR2 is SMNVEV (reference sequence). Trimming pared 5 bases from V and 5 bases from J, leaving 22 bases between. Here the CDR3 DNA reads TGTGCCAGCAGTACCCTGCTAGGTAGGGACAACGACGAGCAGTACTTC. Translated, it gives CASSTLLGRDNDEQYF.

The CDR3 region is CSVEQGPKQYF. In nucleotides, the CDR3 is TGCAGCGTTGAACAGGGGCCCAAGCAGTACTTC. The V gene is TRBV29-1, the J gene TRBJ2-7, with D perhaps TRBD1 (6 bases). Germline lookup yields CDR1 SQVTM and CDR2 ANQGSEA. The CDR3 runs to 11 residues. The V gene lost 2 bases and the J gene lost 8 bases, with 10 bases spanning the gap.

The V gene is TRBV4-3, the J gene TRBJ2-1, with TRBD2 matching 7 bases. J was trimmed by 6 bases and V by 0 bases; bases with no gene match: 11. The CDR3 runs 17 residues. Germline CDR1 LGHNA, CDR2 YSLEER. The CDR3 sequence: CASSQEERGPPTNEQFF. The CDR3 region has the DNA TGCGCCAGCAGCCAAGAAGAGCGGGGACCCCCCACCAATGAGCAGTTCTTC.

This chain uses TRBV30 with TRBJ2-5; D is unresolved. CDR1 is GTSNPN and CDR2 is SVGIG in the germline V gene (reference sequence). Deletions cut 3 bases from V and 0 bases from J, with 8 bases between. This CDR3 contains 13 residues. CDR3 sequence: CAWSAQYQETQYF. CDR3 bases: TGTGCCTGGAGCGCGCAATACCAAGAGACCCAGTACTTC.

This clone was recorded a few times. V is TRBV29-1 and J is TRBJ1-2; weak D call: TRBD1 (5 bases). CDR3 length: 13 amino acids. Trimming took 2 bases from V and 7 from J, leaving 14 bases between them. Germline CDR1 and CDR2: SQVTM and ANQGSEA. DNA of the CDR3: TGCAGCGTTGAATCCCAGGGAGGAACTGGCTACACCTTC. Residues: CSVESQGGTGYTF.

V usage is TRBV11-3 and J usage is TRBJ2-7; a weak D match, TRBD2 (6 bases). V lost 4 bases and J 2 bases, leaving 15 bases between the germline ends. The CDR3 loop spans 15 amino acids. The germline gives CDR1 SGHNT, CDR2 YENEEA. The CDR3 DNA is TGTGCCAGCAGCTACCAACCGACGGGAGCCTACGAGCAGTACTTC. It encodes CASSYQPTGAYEQYF.

The V and J genes are TRBV5-4 and TRBJ2-1; 11 bases line up with TRBD2. V shed 3 bases and J 7 bases; nucleotides not matched to a gene: 3. The CDR3 runs 14 residues. CDR1 SGHNT and CDR2 YYREEE come from the germline V gene (reference sequence). This CDR3 is CASSSRTSGNEQFF. As DNA, the CDR3 is TGTGCCAGCAGCTCCCGGACTAGCGGGAATGAGCAGTTCTTC.